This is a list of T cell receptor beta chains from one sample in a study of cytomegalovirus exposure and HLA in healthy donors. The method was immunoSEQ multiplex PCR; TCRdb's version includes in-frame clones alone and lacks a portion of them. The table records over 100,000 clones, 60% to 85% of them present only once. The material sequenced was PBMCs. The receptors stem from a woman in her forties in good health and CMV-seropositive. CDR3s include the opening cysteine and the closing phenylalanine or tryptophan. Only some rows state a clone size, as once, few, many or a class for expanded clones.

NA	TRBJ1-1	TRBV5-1	CASSTQGAPIF
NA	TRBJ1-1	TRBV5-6	CASSLEGTGGVEAFF
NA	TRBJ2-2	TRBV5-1	CASSFLAGEAGELFF
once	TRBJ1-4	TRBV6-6	CASSYGSTEVNEKLFF
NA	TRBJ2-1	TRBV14	CASSRNRPSGGAHEQFF
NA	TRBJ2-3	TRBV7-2	CASSLAVAASDTQYF
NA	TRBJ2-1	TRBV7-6	CASSLIPTSGGYNEQFF
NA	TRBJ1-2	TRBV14	CASSQEWQGSGYTF
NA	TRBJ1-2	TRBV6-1	CASSSTGVNGYTF
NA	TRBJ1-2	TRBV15	CATRQGYGYTF
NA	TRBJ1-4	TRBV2	CASTGRGINEKLFF
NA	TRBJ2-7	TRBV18	CASSSTSGGTYEQYF
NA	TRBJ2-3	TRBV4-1	CASSQTGDTQYF
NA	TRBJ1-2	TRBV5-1	CASSSSRQGWLQGYGYTF
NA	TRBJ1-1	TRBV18	CASSPPTGNTEAFF
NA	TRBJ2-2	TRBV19	CASRPDRGPGELFF
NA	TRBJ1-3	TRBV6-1	CASSEHGSSGNTIYF
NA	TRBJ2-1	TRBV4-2	CASSQESSGAYNEQFF
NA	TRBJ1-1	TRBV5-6	CASSLGLEAFF
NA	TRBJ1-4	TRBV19	CASSIGGLTNEKLFF
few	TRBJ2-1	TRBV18	CASSPQGLGDEQFF
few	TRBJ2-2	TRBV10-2	CASRDRGTNTGELFF
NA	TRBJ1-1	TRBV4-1	CASSQGNRRPTEAFF
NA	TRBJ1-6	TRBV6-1	CASSGRQGINSPLHF
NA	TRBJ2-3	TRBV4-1	CASSRSLLRDRGTDTQYF
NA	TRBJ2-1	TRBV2	CASRELDRVSVEQFF
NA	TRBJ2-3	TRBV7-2	CASSLAGHHTDTQYF
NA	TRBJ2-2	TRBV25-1	CASSRSQGNTGELFF
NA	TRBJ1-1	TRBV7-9	CASSLSQNRNTEAFF
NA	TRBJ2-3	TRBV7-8	CASSGRRTLAGGSTDTQYF
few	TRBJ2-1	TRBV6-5	CASSYSLAGGNHEQFF
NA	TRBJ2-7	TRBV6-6	CASSWGTGLNEQYF
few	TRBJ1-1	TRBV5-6	CASTHLTGDTEAFF
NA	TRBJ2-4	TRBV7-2	CASSLVYGTPNIQYF
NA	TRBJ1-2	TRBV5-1	CASSLSQIEGYTF
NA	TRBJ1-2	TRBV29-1	CSVEGDRFYGYTF
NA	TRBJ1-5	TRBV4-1	CASSQESVLNSNQPQHF
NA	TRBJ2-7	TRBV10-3	CAISYASGTDPYEQYF
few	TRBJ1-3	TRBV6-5	CASRTGGNTIYF
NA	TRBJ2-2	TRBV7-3	CASSSRGTGELFF
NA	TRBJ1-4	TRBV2	CASSGQGAHFNEKLFF
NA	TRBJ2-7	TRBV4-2	CASSQDSDRGVEYF
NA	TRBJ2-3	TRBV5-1	CASSRAGQGIRTDTQYF